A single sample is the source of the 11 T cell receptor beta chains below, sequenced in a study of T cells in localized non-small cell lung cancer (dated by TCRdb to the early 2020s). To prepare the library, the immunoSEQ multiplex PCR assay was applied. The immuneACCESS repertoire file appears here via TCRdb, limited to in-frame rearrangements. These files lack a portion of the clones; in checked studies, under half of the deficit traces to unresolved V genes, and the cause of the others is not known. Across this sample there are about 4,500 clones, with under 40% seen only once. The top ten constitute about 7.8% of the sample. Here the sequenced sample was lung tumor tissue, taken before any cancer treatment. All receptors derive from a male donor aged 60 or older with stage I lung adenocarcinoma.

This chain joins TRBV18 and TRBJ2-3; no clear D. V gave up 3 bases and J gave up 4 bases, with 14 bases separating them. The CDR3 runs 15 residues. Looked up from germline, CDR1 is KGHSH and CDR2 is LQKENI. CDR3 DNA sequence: TGTGCCAGCTCACCTTTCGAGAAGGTCGCAGATACGCAGTATTTT. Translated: CASSPFEKVADTQYF. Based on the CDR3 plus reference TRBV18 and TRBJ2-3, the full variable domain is NAGVMQNPRHLVRRRGQEARLRCSPMKGHSHVYWYRQLPEEGLKFMVYLQKENIIDESGMPKERFSAEFPKEGPSILRIQQVVRGDSAAYFCASSPFEKVADTQYFGPGTRLTVL.

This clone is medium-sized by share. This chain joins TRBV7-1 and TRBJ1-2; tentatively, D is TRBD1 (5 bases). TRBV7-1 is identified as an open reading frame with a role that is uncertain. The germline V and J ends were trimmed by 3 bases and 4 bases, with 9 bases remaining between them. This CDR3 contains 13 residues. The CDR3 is CASSSDTGYGYTF. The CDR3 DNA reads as TGTGCCAGCAGCTCGGACACAGGCTATGGCTACACCTTC.

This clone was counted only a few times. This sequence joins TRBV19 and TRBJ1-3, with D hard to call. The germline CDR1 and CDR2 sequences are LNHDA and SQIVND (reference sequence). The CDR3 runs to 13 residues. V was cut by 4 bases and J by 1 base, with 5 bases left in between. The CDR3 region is CASSTASGNTIYF. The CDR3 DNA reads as TGTGCCAGTAGTACGGCTTCTGGAAACACCATATATTTT.

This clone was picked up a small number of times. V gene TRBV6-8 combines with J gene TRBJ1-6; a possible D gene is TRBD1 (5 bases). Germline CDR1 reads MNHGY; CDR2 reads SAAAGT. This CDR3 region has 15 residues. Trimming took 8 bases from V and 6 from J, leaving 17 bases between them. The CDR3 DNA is TGTGCCAGCGCCGGGGGGACGCGGGGTAATTCACCCCTCCACTTT. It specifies CASAGGTRGNSPLHF.

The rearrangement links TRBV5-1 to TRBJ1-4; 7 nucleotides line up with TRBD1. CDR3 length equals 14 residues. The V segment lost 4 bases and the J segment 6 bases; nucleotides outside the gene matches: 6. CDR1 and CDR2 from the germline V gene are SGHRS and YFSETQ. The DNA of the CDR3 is TGCGCCAGCAGCCGGACAGGTCCCGATGAAAAACTGTTTTTT. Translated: CASSRTGPDEKLFF.

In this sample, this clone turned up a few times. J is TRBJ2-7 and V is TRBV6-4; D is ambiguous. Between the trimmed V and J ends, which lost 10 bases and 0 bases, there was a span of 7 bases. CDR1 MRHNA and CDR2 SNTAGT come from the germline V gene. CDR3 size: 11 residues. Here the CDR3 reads CATARSYEQYF. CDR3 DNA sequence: TGTGCCACCGCGCGCTCCTACGAGCAGTACTTC.

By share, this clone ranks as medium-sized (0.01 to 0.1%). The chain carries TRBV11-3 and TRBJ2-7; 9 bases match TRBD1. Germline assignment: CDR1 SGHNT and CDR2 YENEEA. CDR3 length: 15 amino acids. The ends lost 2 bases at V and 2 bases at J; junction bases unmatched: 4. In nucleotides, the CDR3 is TGTGCCAGCAGCTTAACGGGACAGGGCACCTACGAGCAGTACTTC. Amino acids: CASSLTGQGTYEQYF.

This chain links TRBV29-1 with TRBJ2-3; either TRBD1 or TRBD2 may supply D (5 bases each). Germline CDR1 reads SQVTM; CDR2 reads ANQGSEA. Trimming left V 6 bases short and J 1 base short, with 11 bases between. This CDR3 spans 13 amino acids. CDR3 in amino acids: CSVDGTGTDTQYF. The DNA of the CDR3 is TGCAGCGTCGACGGGACGGGCACAGATACGCAGTATTTT.

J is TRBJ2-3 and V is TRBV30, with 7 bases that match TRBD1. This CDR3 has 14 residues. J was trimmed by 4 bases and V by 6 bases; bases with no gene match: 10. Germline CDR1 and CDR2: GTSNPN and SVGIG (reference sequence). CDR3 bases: TGTGCCTGCCCCTACAGGGGAAGTGCAGATACGCAGTATTTT. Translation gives CACPYRGSADTQYF.

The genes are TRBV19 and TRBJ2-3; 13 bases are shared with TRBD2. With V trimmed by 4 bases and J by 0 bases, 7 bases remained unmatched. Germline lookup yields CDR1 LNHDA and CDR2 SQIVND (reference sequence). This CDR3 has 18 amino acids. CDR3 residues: CASSSGLAGVTSTDTQYF. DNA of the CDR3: TGTGCCAGTAGTAGCGGACTAGCGGGGGTTACTAGCACAGATACGCAGTATTTT.

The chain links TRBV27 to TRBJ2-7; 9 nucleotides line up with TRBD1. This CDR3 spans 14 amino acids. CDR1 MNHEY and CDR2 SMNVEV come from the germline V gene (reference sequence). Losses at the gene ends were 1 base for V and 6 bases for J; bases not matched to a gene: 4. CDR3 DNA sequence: TGTGCCAGCAGTTTATATGGACAGGGGACCGAGCAGTACTTC. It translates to CASSLYGQGTEQYF.